This T cell receptor beta chain was observed in a study of cytomegalovirus exposure and HLA in healthy donors. Measured with immunoSEQ multiplex PCR; TCRdb has only the in-frame clones, and not every one. The sample includes a few hundred thousand clones, roughly 85% of them seen just once. Between the trimmed V and J ends, which lost 2 bases and 7 bases, there was a span of 18 bases. The CDR3 is made up of 16 amino acids. Germline V gene sequence: CDR1 ENHRY, CDR2 SYGVKD. The sequenced sample was PBMCs. J is TRBJ2-1 and V is TRBV10-3; D is perhaps TRBD1 (6 bases). The TCR was taken from a woman between 18 and 29 years old in good health and CMV-seronegative. CDR3: CAISEPATGPLNEQFF. CDR3 nucleotide sequence: TGTGCCATCAGTGAGCCGGCGACAGGCCCACTTAATGAGCAGTTCTTC.